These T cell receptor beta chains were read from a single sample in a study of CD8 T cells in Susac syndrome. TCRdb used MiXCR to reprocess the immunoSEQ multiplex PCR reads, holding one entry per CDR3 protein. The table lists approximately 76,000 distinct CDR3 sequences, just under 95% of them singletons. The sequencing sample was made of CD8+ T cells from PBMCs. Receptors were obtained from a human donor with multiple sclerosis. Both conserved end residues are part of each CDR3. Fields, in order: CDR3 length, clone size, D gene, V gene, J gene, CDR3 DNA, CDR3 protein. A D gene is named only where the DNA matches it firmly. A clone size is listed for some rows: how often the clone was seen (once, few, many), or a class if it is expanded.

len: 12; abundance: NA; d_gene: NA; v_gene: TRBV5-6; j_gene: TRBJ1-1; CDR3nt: TGTGCCAGCAGCTTGGAGCGGGCCGAAGCTTTCTTT; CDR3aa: CASSLERAEAFF
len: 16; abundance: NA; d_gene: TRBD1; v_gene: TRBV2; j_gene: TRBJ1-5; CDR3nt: TGTGCCAGCAGCGCTGACAGGGGGCAAAGCTATCAGCCCCAGCATTTT; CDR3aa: CASSADRGQSYQPQHF
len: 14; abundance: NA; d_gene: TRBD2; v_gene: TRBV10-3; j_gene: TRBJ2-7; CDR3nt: TGTGCCATCAGCCCAGCGGGAGCGTCCTACGAGCAGTACTTC; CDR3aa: CAISPAGASYEQYF
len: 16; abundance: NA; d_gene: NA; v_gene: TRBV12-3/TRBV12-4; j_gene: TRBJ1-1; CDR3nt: TGTGCCAGCAGTTTAGCGCCATGGCGGAGGACCCCTGAAGCTTTCTTT; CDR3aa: CASSLAPWRRTPEAFF
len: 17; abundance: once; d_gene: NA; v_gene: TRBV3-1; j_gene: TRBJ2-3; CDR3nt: TGTGCCAGCAGCCAGGTTAATAGCCCGAGTCTCACAGATACGCAGTATTTT; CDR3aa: CASSQVNSPSLTDTQYF
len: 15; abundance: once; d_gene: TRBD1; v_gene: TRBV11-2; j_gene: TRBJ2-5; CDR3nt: TGTGCCAGCAGCACGACAGGGAATAAAATAGAGACCCAGTACTTC; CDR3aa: CASSTTGNKIETQYF
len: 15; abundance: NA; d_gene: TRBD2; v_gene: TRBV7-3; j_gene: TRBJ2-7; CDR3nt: TGTGCCAGCAGCCCCCTAGCGGGGGGCTACTACGAGCAGTACTTC; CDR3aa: CASSPLAGGYYEQYF
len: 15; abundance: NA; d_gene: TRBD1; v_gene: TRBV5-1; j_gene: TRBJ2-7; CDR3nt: TGCGCCAGCAGCTCCAGGGGGTCGCAGGCAGACGAGCAGTACTTC; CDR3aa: CASSSRGSQADEQYF
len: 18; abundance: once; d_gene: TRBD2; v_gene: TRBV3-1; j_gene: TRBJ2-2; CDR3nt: TGTGCCAGCAGCCCCCTCGGGGGACTAACAGAGGACACCGGGGAGCTGTTTTTT; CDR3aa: CASSPLGGLTEDTGELFF
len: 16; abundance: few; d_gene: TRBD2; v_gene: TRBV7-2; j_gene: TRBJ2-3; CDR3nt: TGTGCCAGCAGCTTAAGACTAGCGGAGATCACAGATACGCAGTATTTT; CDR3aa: CASSLRLAEITDTQYF
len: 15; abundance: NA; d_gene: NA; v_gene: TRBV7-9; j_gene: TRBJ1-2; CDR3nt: TGTGCCAGCAGCTTTCTGCTGGGAGATATTTATGGCTACACCTTC; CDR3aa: CASSFLLGDIYGYTF
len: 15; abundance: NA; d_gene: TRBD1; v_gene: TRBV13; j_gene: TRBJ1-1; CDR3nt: TGTGCCAGCAGCTTAGGAGGGGGCAGGGACACTGAAGCTTTCTTT; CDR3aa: CASSLGGGRDTEAFF
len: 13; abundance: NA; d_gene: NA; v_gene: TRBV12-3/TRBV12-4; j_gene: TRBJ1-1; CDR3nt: TGTGCCAGCAGCCATGACAGGACCCCTGAAGCTTTCTTT; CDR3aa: CASSHDRTPEAFF
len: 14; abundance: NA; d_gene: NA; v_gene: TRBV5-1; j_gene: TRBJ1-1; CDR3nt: TGCGCCAGCAGCTCGGACGGGGGGATAACTGAAGCTTTCTTT; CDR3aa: CASSSDGGITEAFF
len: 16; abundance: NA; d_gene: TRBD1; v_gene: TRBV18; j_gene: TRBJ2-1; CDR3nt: TGTGCCAGCTCACCACCGGGACAGGGTAGGAACAATGAGCAGTTCTTC; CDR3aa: CASSPPGQGRNNEQFF
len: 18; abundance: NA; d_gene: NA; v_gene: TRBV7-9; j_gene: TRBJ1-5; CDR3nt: TGTGCCAGCAGCTTAGTGTTGGGAGGGCACGAGCGCAATCAGCCCCAGCATTTT; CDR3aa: CASSLVLGGHERNQPQHF
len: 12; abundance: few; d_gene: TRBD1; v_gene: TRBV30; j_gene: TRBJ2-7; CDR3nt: TGTGCCTGGAAGGACAGGGTCTACGAGCAGTACTTC; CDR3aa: CAWKDRVYEQYF
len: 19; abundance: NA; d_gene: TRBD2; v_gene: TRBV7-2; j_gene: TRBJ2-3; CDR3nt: TGTGCCAGCAGCTCTCCCTCTCAGCCCGTAGCGGGAAACACAGATACGCAGTATTTT; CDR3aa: CASSSPSQPVAGNTDTQYF
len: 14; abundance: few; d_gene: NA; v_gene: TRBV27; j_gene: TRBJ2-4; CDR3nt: TGTGCCAGCAGTTCTGACCTAGCCAAAAACATTCAGTACTTC; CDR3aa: CASSSDLAKNIQYF
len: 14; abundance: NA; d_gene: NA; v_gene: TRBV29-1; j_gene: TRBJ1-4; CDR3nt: TGCAGCGTTATCCCGACAGGAGCCTCAGAAAAACTGTTTTTT; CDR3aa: CSVIPTGASEKLFF
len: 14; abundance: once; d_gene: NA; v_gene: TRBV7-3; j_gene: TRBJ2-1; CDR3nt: TGTGCCAGCAGCTTAGGGGGTTTAGGAAATGAGCAGTTCTTC; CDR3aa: CASSLGGLGNEQFF
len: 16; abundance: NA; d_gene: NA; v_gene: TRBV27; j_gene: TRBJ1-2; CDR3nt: TGTGCCAGCAGTTTCTCGGTGGGCAGCCCTAACTATGGCTACACCTTC; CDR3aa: CASSFSVGSPNYGYTF
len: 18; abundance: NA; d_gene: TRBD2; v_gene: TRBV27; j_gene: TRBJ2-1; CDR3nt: TGTGCCAGCAGTGAAGGGACTAGCGGGGAGAGCTCCTACAATGAGCAGTTCTTC; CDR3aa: CASSEGTSGESSYNEQFF
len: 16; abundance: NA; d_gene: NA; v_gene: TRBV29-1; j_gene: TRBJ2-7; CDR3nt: TGCAGCGTTGGGGAAGGGGCCGATCTCCTCTCCTACGAGCAGTACTTC; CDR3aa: CSVGEGADLLSYEQYF
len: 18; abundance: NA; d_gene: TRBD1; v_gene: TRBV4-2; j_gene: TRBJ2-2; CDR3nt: TGTGCCAGCAGCCAAGAGGTGTGGGACAGGGGGACCACCGGGGAGCTGTTTTTT; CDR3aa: CASSQEVWDRGTTGELFF
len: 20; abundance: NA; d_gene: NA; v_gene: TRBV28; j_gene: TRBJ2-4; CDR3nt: TGTGCCAGCAGTTTAAGCCCGGGACATACCTACCAGGGGGCCAAAAACATTCAGTACTTC; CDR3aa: CASSLSPGHTYQGAKNIQYF
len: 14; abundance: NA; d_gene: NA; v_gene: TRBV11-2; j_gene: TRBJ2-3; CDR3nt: TGTGCCAGCAGCTCGGGGGATAGCACAGATACGCAGTATTTT; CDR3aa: CASSSGDSTDTQYF
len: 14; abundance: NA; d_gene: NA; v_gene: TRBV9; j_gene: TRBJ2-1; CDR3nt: TGTGCCAGCAGCGTGGACCTAATCGGGACTGAGCAGTTCTTC; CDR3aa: CASSVDLIGTEQFF
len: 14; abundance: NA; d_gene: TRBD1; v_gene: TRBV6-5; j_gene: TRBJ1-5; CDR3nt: TGTGCCAGCGGGGACAGTTATAGCAATCAGCCCCAGCATTTT; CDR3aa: CASGDSYSNQPQHF
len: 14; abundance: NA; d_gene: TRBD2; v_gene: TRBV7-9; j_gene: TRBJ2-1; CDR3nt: TGTGCCAGCAGCTTAGGCGGGGGGGTGAATGAGCAGTTCTTC; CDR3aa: CASSLGGGVNEQFF
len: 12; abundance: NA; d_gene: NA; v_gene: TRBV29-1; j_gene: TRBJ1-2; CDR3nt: TGCAGCGTTGTTGAGCCCTCCTATGGCTACACCTTC; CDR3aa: CSVVEPSYGYTF
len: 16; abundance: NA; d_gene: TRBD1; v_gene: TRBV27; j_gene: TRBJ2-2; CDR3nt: TGTGCCAGCAGTTTAATAGGGGGCGAAGTCACCGGGGAGCTGTTTTTT; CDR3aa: CASSLIGGEVTGELFF
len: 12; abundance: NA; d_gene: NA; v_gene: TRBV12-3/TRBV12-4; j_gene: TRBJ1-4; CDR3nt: TGTGCCAGCAGTCCCGGGTATGAAAAACTGTTTTTT; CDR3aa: CASSPGYEKLFF
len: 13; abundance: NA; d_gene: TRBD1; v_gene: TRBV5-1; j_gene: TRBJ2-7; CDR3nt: TGCGCCAGCAGCATCGGACAGGCTTACGAGCAGTACTTC; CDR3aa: CASSIGQAYEQYF
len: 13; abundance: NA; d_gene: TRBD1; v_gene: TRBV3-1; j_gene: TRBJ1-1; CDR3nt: TGTGCCAGCAGGGGACAGGGGCCCACTGAAGCTTTCTTT; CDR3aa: CASRGQGPTEAFF
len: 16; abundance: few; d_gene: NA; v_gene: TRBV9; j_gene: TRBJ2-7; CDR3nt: TGTGCCAGCAGCCTTACACCGGGCACAGTCTCCTACGAGCAGTACTTC; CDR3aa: CASSLTPGTVSYEQYF
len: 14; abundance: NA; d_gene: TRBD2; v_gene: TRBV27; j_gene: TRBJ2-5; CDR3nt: TGTGCCAGCAGTTCCCTGGGGGGGTCAGAGACCCAGTACTTC; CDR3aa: CASSSLGGSETQYF
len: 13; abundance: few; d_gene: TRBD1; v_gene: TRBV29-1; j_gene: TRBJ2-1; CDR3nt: TGCAGCGTTGGGGGACAGGGGGGGGATGAGCAGTTCTTC; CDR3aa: CSVGGQGGDEQFF
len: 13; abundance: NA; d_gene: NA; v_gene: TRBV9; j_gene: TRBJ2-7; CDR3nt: TGTGCCAGCAGCGCCGGGGAAAGGAACGAGCAGTACTTC; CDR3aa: CASSAGERNEQYF